The 20 T cell receptor beta chains presented below share a single source sample, sequenced in a study of Ad26.COV2.S vaccination and SARS-CoV-2 variants. The sample's treatment: some 20 received Ad26.COV2.S at low or high dose, single or two shots; 5 received placebo; per-sample allocation not given. Sampling was done on day 63 after the first vaccine or placebo injection. The assay was immunoSEQ multiplex PCR, and TCRdb's table has in-frame clones only and misses some. The sample holds roughly 410,000 clones, approximately 83% seen once. This specimen was peripheral blood, taken in a trial of Ad26.COV2.S vaccine versus placebo. The receptors derive from a person between 18 and 65 years old who received the Ad26.COV2.S COVID-19 vaccine or a placebo.

The chain links TRBV6-5 to TRBJ2-5, with a possible D match to TRBD2 (5 bases). The V gene lost 0 bases and the J gene lost 1 base, with 9 bases spanning the gap. The CDR3 is 15 amino acids. Germline loops: CDR1 MNHEY, CDR2 SVGAGI. Written as DNA, the CDR3 is TGTGCCAGCAGTTACTCGCGGACTTCCCAAGAGACCCAGTACTTC. Translation gives CASSYSRTSQETQYF.

This rearrangement joins TRBV23-1 to TRBJ2-5; perhaps TRBD2 as D (6 bases). TRBV23-1 is an ORF; its function is uncertain. V lost 6 bases and J 2 bases, leaving 10 bases between the germline ends. The CDR3 sequence is 13 residues long. The CDR3 bases are TGCGCCAGCAGGGACTACTTTCAAGAGACCCAGTACTTC. The encoded protein is CASRDYFQETQYF.

The chain joins TRBV6-5 to TRBJ1-1; TRBD1 aligns across 7 bases. CDR3 length equals 14 residues. CDR1 and CDR2 (germline): MNHEY, SVGAGI. V lost 4 bases and J lost 5; bases outside the gene matches: 7. The chain's CDR3 is CASSWDSRGTEAFF. The CDR3 nucleotides are TGTGCCAGCAGTTGGGACAGTAGAGGAACTGAAGCTTTCTTT.

This chain uses TRBV5-4 with TRBJ2-3; D gene uncertain. The CDR3 is 13 amino acids. From germline, CDR1 is SGHNT and CDR2 YYREEE (reference sequence). The V and J ends lost 3 bases and 4 bases respectively, with 9 bases between them. The CDR3, as DNA: TGTGCCAGCAGCTCCACGGTAGCAGATACGCAGTATTTT. It translates to CASSSTVADTQYF.

The chain links TRBV3-1 (or the pseudogene TRBV3-2) to TRBJ2-6; D is ambiguous. V lost 4 bases and J 0 bases, leaving 10 bases between the germline ends. Germline CDR1 and CDR2: LGHDT and YNNKEL (reference sequence). The CDR3 is 16 residues long. Here the CDR3 reads CASSPSPSSGANVLTF. Written as DNA, the CDR3 is TGTGCCAGCAGCCCCTCACCTAGCTCTGGGGCCAACGTCCTGACTTTC.

The chain joins TRBV4-2 to TRBJ1-3, with unresolved D. CDR3 size: 14 residues. Trimming cost V 4 bases and J 0 bases, with 7 bases left between them. Germline assignment: CDR1 LGHNA and CDR2 YNFKEQ. Written as DNA, the CDR3 is TGTGCCAGCAGCCCCTATGTCTCTGGAAACACCATATATTTT. It encodes CASSPYVSGNTIYF.

This chain joins TRBV18 and TRBJ2-6; 7 bases map to TRBD1. The CDR3 is 19 amino acids. CDR1 and CDR2 (germline): KGHSH, LQKENI. J lost 0 bases, V lost 0 bases, and 8 bases had no gene match. CDR3 region: CASSPPRGQESSGANVLTF. The DNA of the CDR3 is TGTGCCAGCTCACCACCTCGTGGACAGGAGAGCTCTGGGGCCAACGTCCTGACTTTC.

This sequence joins TRBV9 and TRBJ2-5, with 9 bases matching TRBD2. The V segment lost 4 bases and the J segment 4 bases; nucleotides outside the gene matches: 11. The CDR3 length is 16 residues. Germline V CDR1 and CDR2: SGDLS, YYNGEE. The CDR3 DNA is TGTGCCAGCAGCCCCGCGCGGGGGGGCCTAAGAGAGACCCAGTACTTC. This gives the protein CASSPARGGLRETQYF.

This sequence joins TRBV18 and TRBJ2-7; no clear D gene. The CDR3 length is 14 residues. Trimming removed 4 bases at V and 6 bases at J, with 16 bases between. The germline gives CDR1 KGHSH, CDR2 LQKENI. For the CDR3, the DNA is TGTGCCAGCTCACGCAAAGACCCGCTTGCCGAGCAGTACTTC. This codes for CASSRKDPLAEQYF.

The rearrangement uses TRBV28 and TRBJ1-5; possible D gene TRBD1, 6 bases. Germline CDR1 MDHEN, CDR2 SYDVKM. CDR3 length: 13 residues. Trimming shortened V by 11 bases and J by 7 bases, and 18 bases separated the two germline ends. The CDR3 region is CAGGLDRRQPQHF. The CDR3 DNA sequence: TGTGCCGGGGGGCTAGACAGGCGGCAGCCCCAGCATTTT.

The chain couples TRBV5-1 to TRBJ2-1, with 9 nucleotides matching TRBD2. V dropped 3 bases and J dropped 2; count of bases not matched to a gene: 6. Germline V gene lookup returns CDR1 SGHRS and CDR2 YFSETQ. The CDR3 is 16 residues long. The chain's CDR3 is CASSSQREVTYNEQFF. The CDR3 nucleotides read TGCGCCAGCAGCTCCCAGCGGGAGGTAACCTACAATGAGCAGTTCTTC.

The V call is TRBV6-1, the J call TRBJ1-1, with no clear D. This CDR3 region has 12 residues. V gave up 0 bases and J gave up 10 bases, with 9 bases separating them. CDR1 MNHNS and CDR2 SASEGT come from the germline V gene. The CDR3 protein is CASSEAWGPAFF. CDR3 DNA: TGTGCCAGCAGTGAAGCTTGGGGTCCAGCTTTCTTT.

The genes are TRBV30 and TRBJ2-4; D unresolved. The germline gives CDR1 GTSNPN, CDR2 SVGIG (reference sequence). The CDR3 is 13 residues long. Trimming took off 1 base at V and 8 bases at J, with 12 bases between the two ends. This chain's CDR3 is CAWSEILLDIQYF. CDR3 DNA: TGTGCCTGGAGTGAAATCCTCCTGGACATTCAGTACTTC.

This clone was counted once. V and J are TRBV5-5 and TRBJ1-4; TRBD1 is a possible D gene (6 bases). The V gene's germline CDR1 is SGHKS and CDR2 YYEKEE (reference sequence). The ends were cut back, 2 bases at V and 10 bases at J, with 18 bases in the middle. The CDR3 loop spans 15 amino acids. In DNA form, the CDR3 reads TGTGCCAGCAGCTTTCGTCGACAGGCCGGAGGAAAACTGTTTTTT. This gives the protein CASSFRRQAGGKLFF.

CDR3 region: CASSLNTGVRGQPQHF. For the CDR3, the DNA is TGTGCCAGCTCACTAAATACAGGGGTTAGAGGTCAGCCCCAGCATTTT. The chain joins TRBV18 to TRBJ1-5; 7 bases match TRBD1. Germline values: CDR1 KGHSH, CDR2 LQKENI. CDR3 length: 16 amino acids. Trimming took 4 bases from V and 6 from J; bases not matched to a gene: 12.

The chain couples TRBV6-5 to TRBJ2-7; D unresolved. Looked up from germline, CDR1 is MNHEY and CDR2 is SVGAGI. The V and J ends lost 8 bases and 4 bases respectively, with 18 bases between them. The CDR3 has 14 amino acids. CDR3 in amino acids: CASSRVLPLYEQYF. In nucleotides, the CDR3 is TGTGCCAGCTCCCGGGTCCTACCCTTATACGAGCAGTACTTC.

The rearrangement uses TRBV3-1 (or the pseudogene TRBV3-2) and TRBJ1-3; no reliable D call. The CDR3 is 14 amino acids. Germline lookup yields CDR1 LGHDT and CDR2 YNNKEL (reference sequence). V shed 1 base and J shed 4 bases, with 8 bases lying between them. The CDR3 DNA follows: TGTGCCAGCAGCCAAGGGGGTCGCGGAAACACCATATATTTT. This codes for CASSQGGRGNTIYF.

V and J are TRBV25-1 and TRBJ1-2; the D is unclear. Germline assignment: CDR1 MGHDK and CDR2 SYGVNS. Trimming left V 2 bases short and J 6 bases short, with 7 bases between. CDR3 length: 12 residues. CDR3 region: CASSEGGDGYTF. The CDR3 DNA reads TGTGCCAGCAGTGAAGGCGGGGATGGCTACACCTTC.

The chain links TRBV2 to TRBJ1-4; no clear D. Germline loops: CDR1 SNHLY, CDR2 FYNNEI. V was trimmed by 3 bases and J by 0 bases, leaving 8 bases between them. The CDR3 consists of 15 residues. The CDR3 sequence is CASSDQAATNEKLFF. CDR3 nucleotide sequence: TGTGCCAGCAGTGATCAGGCCGCAACTAATGAAAAACTGTTTTTT. The entire variable domain, with the rest obtained from reference TRBV2 and TRBJ1-4, is as follows: EPEVTQTPSHQVTQMGQEVILRCVPISNHLYFYWYRQILGQKVEFLVSFYNNEISEKSEIFDDQFSVERPDGSNFTLKIRSTKLEDSAMYFCASSDQAATNEKLFFGSGTQLSVL.

The chain links TRBV18 to TRBJ2-1, with D possibly TRBD2 on 5 matching bases. Trimming pared 3 bases from V and 10 bases from J, leaving 10 bases between. CDR3 size: 12 residues. Per germline, CDR1 KGHSH and CDR2 LQKENI. This CDR3 is CASSPQAVEQFF. CDR3 nucleotides: TGTGCCAGCTCACCCCAAGCGGTGGAGCAGTTCTTC.